This TCR beta chain is from a study of tumor-infiltrating lymphocytes in primary liver carcinoma. Study-wide results and limits: Tumors carried a top-250-clone fraction significantly exceeding that of blood (p = 0.039).

With a constant-region primer, TCR beta cDNA was made from approximately 510 ng of total RNA. Each TCR beta library was derived from three nested multiplex PCR rounds that employed slightly modified ARM-PCR. TCRdb ran MiXCR on the multiplex PCR reads and lists one entry per CDR3 protein. The data hold 37,000 or so distinct CDR3 sequences, with roughly 75% observed a single time. In the case of this clonotype: Its antigen is as yet unknown. Compared with germline, one end of the junction differs, possibly owing to a read error.

From roughly 21-30 mg of unsorted bulk tissue, DNA and RNA were co-extracted together. This clonotype was obtained from a man aged 35 to 55 with primary liver carcinoma and hepatitis B virus infection. Material: tumor-adjacent normal liver tissue.

Here the CDR3 DNA reads TGCGCCAGCAGCAATCGGGACAAGGAGCTATCCTCCTACGAGCAATACTTC. Its translation is CASSNRDKELSSYEQYF. The genes are TRBV4-1 and TRBJ2-7; D may be TRBD1 (6 bases). There are 17 residues in the CDR3. CDR1 and CDR2 (germline): MGHRA, YSYEKL.